This T cell receptor (beta chain) was sequenced in a study of monozygotic twins with cystic fibrosis. Study summary: Library input was three micrograms of fragmented DNA, with approximately 16 PCR cycles. Regarding the study as a whole: Co-twins had the most similar V usage for 13 of 16 pairs, J for 8. Low clonality (median around 0.009) suggested a mostly naive repertoire. Monozygotic CF twins shared more identical nucleotide clonotypes than unrelated patients.

Note on this clone: Its specificity is unknown.

CDR3 length: 16 amino acids. Trimming stripped 5 bases from V and 0 bases from J, with 14 bases between. From germline, CDR1 is SEHNR and CDR2 FQNEAQ (reference sequence). Assay: immunoSEQ multiplex PCR; the TCRdb copy retains only in-frame clones and omits some. The sample yields 800 to 1,200 clones, more than 85% seen once. The chain joins TRBV7-9 to TRBJ1-3; tentative D call: TRBD1 (6 bases). Specimen: blood. The TCR sequence derives from a boy between 10 and 17 years old with cystic fibrosis. The CDR3: CASSHRTVLSGNTIYF. The CDR3 DNA reads TGTGCCAGCAGCCACCGGACAGTACTCTCTGGAAACACCATATATTTT.